The following is a T cell receptor (beta chain) sequence with its context. Its specificity is not known. These data belong to a study of cytomegalovirus exposure and HLA in healthy donors. Whole-study context: A data release that came early held 75 million to 85 million unique TCRs from HLA-typed donors. Assignment to the Caucasian-associated ancestry cluster applied to less than 85% of the approximately 400 genotyped donors. Study results and limitations: Researchers counted 164 TCR beta chains as cytomegalovirus-associated.

Losses at the gene ends were 3 bases for V and 5 bases for J; bases not matched to a gene: 14. In germline, CDR1 is SEHNR, CDR2 FQNEAQ (reference sequence). CDR3 length: 19 residues. In the PCR, 60 Vbeta and 13 Jbeta primers were used. Profiled with immunoSEQ multiplex PCR; TCRdb holds only in-frame clones, not every one. The sample carries roughly 120,000 clones, approximately 8.7% recorded once. This chain uses TRBV7-9 with TRBJ2-5; 14 bases match TRBD2. The sequence came from a man aged 40-49 years in good health and CMV-seronegative. Sequencing was done on a sample of PBMCs. The CDR3 is CASSFLGGTSGGPSETQYF. CDR3 bases: TGTGCCAGCAGCTTTCTAGGGGGGACTAGCGGGGGACCGTCCGAGACCCAGTACTTC.